These 23 T cell receptor beta chains were sequenced from one sample in a study of T cell responses to AZD1222 COVID-19 vaccine. Only in-frame clones appear in the TCRdb table, and some are missing; sequencing was by immunoSEQ multiplex PCR. The sample has approximately 89,000 clones, about 86% seen once. This sample comprised peripheral blood, obtained 28 days after the second AZD1222 dose. All receptors come from an adult who received the AZD1222 COVID-19 vaccine.

This clone turned up a few times. The chain is built from TRBV7-9 and TRBJ1-2; D unresolved. Trimming stripped 1 base from V and 0 bases from J, with 6 bases between. The germline gives CDR1 SEHNR, CDR2 FQNEAQ (reference sequence). The length of the CDR3 is 14 residues. The DNA of the CDR3 is TGTGCCAGCAGCTTAGTGGCAGCTAACTATGGCTACACCTTC. It encodes CASSLVAANYGYTF.

The V gene is TRBV28, the J gene TRBJ2-7; no clear D gene. Trimming removed 8 bases from V and 2 bases from J, with 13 bases in between. CDR1 is MDHEN and CDR2 is SYDVKM in the germline V gene. The CDR3 consists of 13 residues. The DNA of the CDR3 is TGTGCCAGCTCTTCTTCGCCCGCCTACGAGCAGTACTTC. Translating it yields CASSSSPAYEQYF.

The rearrangement joins TRBV4-1 to TRBJ1-3; D unclear. CDR3 length: 16 amino acids. V dropped 0 bases and J dropped 0 bases, with 9 bases sitting between them. From germline, CDR1 is MGHRA and CDR2 YSYEKL. CDR3 in DNA: TGCGCCAGCAGCCAAGAAGGTTTCCGCTCTGGAAACACCATATATTTT. Its protein product is CASSQEGFRSGNTIYF.

DNA for the CDR3: TGTGCCAGCAGCCAGATAGGTGGGAGCAGAGACGAGCAGTACTTC. It translates to CASSQIGGSRDEQYF. The V and J genes are TRBV3-1 (or the pseudogene TRBV3-2) and TRBJ2-7; a weak D match, TRBD2 (5 bases). V was cut by 3 bases and J by 5 bases, with 17 bases left in between. Germline V gives CDR1 LGHDT, CDR2 YNNKEL (reference sequence). The CDR3 totals 15 residues.

V gene TRBV6-4 combines with J gene TRBJ1-2; 7 bases map to TRBD1. This CDR3 region has 14 residues. The J segment lost 3 bases and the V segment lost 6 bases, leaving 7 bases of the junction unmatched. Germline loops: CDR1 MRHNA, CDR2 SNTAGT. CDR3: CASSPDRVDYGYTF. The CDR3 nucleotides read TGTGCCAGCAGCCCTGACAGGGTCGACTATGGCTACACCTTC.

This chain connects TRBV5-1 to TRBJ2-7; 7 nucleotides align to TRBD2. Germline CDR1 reads SGHRS; CDR2 reads YFSETQ. The CDR3 loop spans 16 amino acids. With 5 bases clipped from V and 1 base from J, the junction kept 12 bases outside the gene matches. The DNA of the CDR3 is TGCGCCAGCAGTTCGACCGGGGGAGGGAGGTCCTACGAGCAGTACTTC. Encoded protein: CASSSTGGGRSYEQYF.

The V and J genes are TRBV2 and TRBJ1-3; D gene unclear. Germline loops: CDR1 SNHLY, CDR2 FYNNEI. The CDR3 has 13 amino acids. V was clipped by 8 bases and J by 4 bases, with 12 bases between them. The CDR3 DNA sequence: TGTGCCAGCGGCCGGACCCAAGGAAACACCATATATTTT. Translated, it gives CASGRTQGNTIYF.

This clone was counted a single time. This sequence joins TRBV5-4 and TRBJ2-1; 11 bases agree with TRBD1. The V gene's germline CDR1 is SGHNT and CDR2 YYREEE (reference sequence). V gave up 5 bases and J gave up 10 bases; unmatched junction bases: 8. The CDR3 has 14 residues. The DNA of the CDR3 is TGTGCCAGCAGGAAGAGGGACAGGGGGAGCGAGCAGTTCTTC. Translating gives CASRKRDRGSEQFF.

This chain connects TRBV7-6 to TRBJ2-7; TRBD2 aligns across 8 bases. The CDR3 is made up of 13 amino acids. In germline, CDR1 is SGHVS, CDR2 FNYEAQ. V gave up 6 bases and J gave up 0 bases; unmatched junction bases: 1. The CDR3 DNA is TGTGCCAGCAGTAGCGGGAACTCCTACGAGCAGTACTTC. The encoded protein is CASSSGNSYEQYF.

The chain couples TRBV5-1 to TRBJ2-3; TRBD2 agrees at 9 bases. V trimming: 0 bases; J trimming: 4 bases; junction bases outside the gene matches: 6. Germline V gene lookup returns CDR1 SGHRS and CDR2 YFSETQ. This CDR3 region has 16 residues. CDR3 DNA: TGCGCCAGCAGCTTGGATGTTATAGCGGGAGCAGATACGCAGTATTTT. Translating it yields CASSLDVIAGADTQYF.

The chain is built from TRBV24-1 and TRBJ2-7, with unresolved D. V was cut by 2 bases and J by 4 bases, with 8 bases left in between. Germline CDR1 KGHDR, CDR2 SFDVKD. The CDR3 extends over 13 amino acids. CDR3 nucleotide sequence: TGTGCCACCAGTGATTCAGACAAGTACGAGCAGTACTTC. This gives the protein CATSDSDKYEQYF.

V gene TRBV25-1 combines with J gene TRBJ2-5; D possibly corresponds to TRBD1 (7 bases). Deletions cut 1 base from V and 5 bases from J, with 14 bases between. CDR3 size: 15 residues. CDR1 is MGHDK, CDR2 SYGVNS, per germline. CDR3 residues: CASSESGRGAETQYF. The CDR3 DNA follows: TGTGCCAGCAGTGAATCGGGCAGGGGGGCCGAGACCCAGTACTTC.

The rearrangement links TRBV28 to TRBJ1-6, with a tentative D call TRBD1 (5 bases). This CDR3 region has 15 residues. CDR1 is MDHEN, CDR2 SYDVKM, per germline. Trimming pared 5 bases from V and 8 bases from J, leaving 16 bases between. The CDR3 DNA follows: TGTGCCAGCAGTCTTCTCCGGGGGAGTTATTCACCCCTCCACTTT. Amino acids: CASSLLRGSYSPLHF.

The V call is TRBV5-5, the J call TRBJ1-6, with 8 bases fitting TRBD1. Trimming removed 4 bases from V and 7 bases from J; junction bases left unmatched: 10. The CDR3 length is 16 residues. Germline loops: CDR1 SGHKS, CDR2 YYEKEE (reference sequence). The CDR3 region has the DNA TGTGCCAGCAGCGATACTGGACAGGGAGGCAATTCACCCCTCCACTTT. Encoded protein: CASSDTGQGGNSPLHF.

The rearrangement uses TRBV3-1 (or the pseudogene TRBV3-2) and TRBJ2-5; D ambiguous. V lost 5 bases and J 5 bases, leaving 15 bases between the germline ends. There are 14 residues in the CDR3. Germline values: CDR1 LGHDT, CDR2 YNNKEL (reference sequence). This chain's CDR3 is CASSSYALRETQYF. The CDR3, as DNA: TGTGCCAGCAGCTCCTACGCGCTCCGGGAGACCCAGTACTTC.

The rearrangement links TRBV10-2 to TRBJ1-5; a weak D match, TRBD1 (5 bases). The V end was cut by 0 bases, the J end by 3 bases, with 9 bases between. CDR1 WSHSY and CDR2 SAAADI come from the germline V gene. CDR3 length: 15 residues. The CDR3 DNA is TGCGCCAGCAGTGAGTCGAGACAGATCAATCAGCCCCAGCATTTT. Translating it yields CASSESRQINQPQHF.

CDR3 loop: CASSSPGAPSSYEQYF. The CDR3 region has the DNA TGTGCCAGCAGTTCCCCAGGAGCTCCCAGCTCCTACGAGCAGTACTTC. The chain employs TRBV6-5 and TRBJ2-7, with D hard to call. This CDR3 is built from 16 residues. The germline V gene has CDR1 MNHEY and CDR2 SVGAGI. V lost 4 bases to trimming and J lost 0 bases, with 16 bases between them.

In its sample, this clone was seen a few times. The chain couples TRBV5-1 to TRBJ1-6; TRBD1 matches at 11 bases. This CDR3 has 15 amino acids. Germline CDR1 SGHRS, CDR2 YFSETQ. Unmatched junction bases numbered 2, after V lost 0 bases and J lost 9 bases. This CDR3 is CASSLEGTGGSPLHF. The CDR3 coding sequence is TGCGCCAGCAGCTTGGAAGGGACAGGGGGTTCACCCCTCCACTTT.

Of note for this clone: Other DNA sequences in the same sample also yield this CDR3. This chain connects TRBV5-1 to TRBJ2-5, with a possible D match to TRBD1 (6 bases). V shed 0 bases and J shed 5 bases, with 8 bases lying between them. Germline-derived CDR1 and CDR2 are SGHRS and YFSETQ. This CDR3 comprises 13 residues. CDR3 sequence reads: CASSLGQGETQYF. CDR3 DNA sequence: TGCGCCAGCAGCTTGGGCCAGGGGGAGACCCAGTACTTC.

The chain employs TRBV7-2 and TRBJ1-1; 9 bases are shared with TRBD1. CDR3 size: 14 residues. With V trimmed by 1 base and J by 5 bases, 2 bases remained unmatched. The germline V gene encodes CDR1 SGHTA and CDR2 FQGNSA. In DNA, the CDR3 is TGTGCCAGCAGCTTAGACAGGGGGCTGACTGAAGCTTTCTTT. This gives the protein CASSLDRGLTEAFF.

The chain carries TRBV4-1 and TRBJ1-5, with D perhaps matching TRBD1 (5 bases). Germline values: CDR1 MGHRA, CDR2 YSYEKL. This CDR3 spans 14 amino acids. With 1 base removed from V and 6 bases from J, the gap between germline ends came to 10 bases. Here the CDR3 reads CASSQGGERQPQHF. The DNA of the CDR3 is TGCGCCAGCAGCCAAGGGGGGGAACGTCAGCCCCAGCATTTT.

The gene calls are TRBV9 and TRBJ2-7, with 8 bases matching TRBD1. CDR3 size: 14 residues. V lost 4 bases to trimming and J lost 0 bases; unmatched junction nucleotides: 3. The V gene's germline CDR1 is SGDLS and CDR2 YYNGEE. The CDR3 loop reads CASSPGTGSYEQYF. CDR3 nucleotides: TGTGCCAGCAGCCCTGGGACAGGCTCCTACGAGCAGTACTTC.

V gene TRBV4-1 combines with J gene TRBJ1-2; a weak D match, TRBD1 (5 bases). The germline V gene has CDR1 MGHRA and CDR2 YSYEKL. Between the trimmed V and J ends, which lost 1 base and 4 bases, there was a span of 10 bases. This CDR3 has 14 residues. CDR3 nucleotide sequence: TGCGCCAGCAGCCAAGTAGGGGCCGGCTATGGCTACACCTTC. Translated, it gives CASSQVGAGYGYTF.